These T cell receptor beta chains were read from a single sample in a study of T cells in Graves' hyperthyroidism and ophthalmopathy. TCRdb reprocessed the multiplex PCR reads via MiXCR and lists one record per CDR3 protein. The sample comprises 300,000 or so distinct CDR3 sequences, around 16% of which are singletons, and around 35% rests with the top ten. Sequencing was performed on blood. The receptors stem from a man between 25 and 39 years old with Graves' hyperthyroidism. Each CDR3 is given with its conserved first and last residue. A D gene is named only where the DNA matches it firmly. Clone size is shown for a subset of rows, as once, few, many or a class of expanded clone.

v_gene,j_gene,d_gene,abundance,CDR3nt,CDR3aa
TRBV19,TRBJ1-1,.,few,TGTGCCAGTAGTATGTTGAACACTGAAGCTTTCTTT,CASSMLNTEAFF
TRBV6-2/TRBV6-3,TRBJ2-3,TRBD1,many,TGTGCCAGCAGTCCTGGGACAGGGTTGGCAGATACGCAGTATTTT,CASSPGTGLADTQYF
TRBV18,TRBJ1-1,.,many,TGTGCCAGCTCCAGGGACGAGAACACTGAAGCTTTCTTT,CASSRDENTEAFF
TRBV7-7,TRBJ1-5,.,.,TGTGCTAGCAGCGCCAACAGGGATCAGCCCCAGCATTTT,CASSANRDQPQHF
TRBV12-3/TRBV12-4,TRBJ2-3,.,many,TGTGCCAGCAGTTCCTCAGGGGACCCTAGCACAGATACGCAGTATTTT,CASSSSGDPSTDTQYF
TRBV12-3/TRBV12-4,TRBJ1-3,.,many,TGTGCCAGCAGGCCCCAGGAAGGAAACACCATATATTTT,CASRPQEGNTIYF
TRBV28,TRBJ2-7,.,.,TGTGCCAGCAGCTTAGGACCCGTAACCTCCTACGAGCAGTACTTC,CASSLGPVTSYEQYF
TRBV20-1,TRBJ2-7,.,.,TGCAGTGCTAGAGGTTCAGAATACGAGCAGTACTTC,CSARGSEYEQYF
TRBV5-1,TRBJ1-1,.,many,TGCGCCAGCAGCTTTTTAGCCCAGAGTTACGGCCAAGCTTTCTTT,CASSFLAQSYGQAFF
TRBV12-5,TRBJ2-3,.,many,TGTGCTAGTGGACCAACAGGCCCAGCCACAGATACGCAGTATTTT,CASGPTGPATDTQYF
TRBV9,TRBJ1-4,.,.,TGTGCCAGCAGCGTCGAGGAAAAACTGTTTTTT,CASSVEEKLFF
TRBV3-1,TRBJ1-3,.,few,TGTGCCAGCAGCCAAGCGATCTCATTCGGGAACACCATATATTTT,CASSQAISFGNTIYF
TRBV28,TRBJ1-1,.,.,TGTGCCAGCAGTTCCCTGGCAGGGGCAAACACTGAAGCTTTCTTT,CASSSLAGANTEAFF
TRBV15,TRBJ2-7,.,many,TGTGCCACCAGCAGACCAACTCGGGACTCAGACTACGAGCAGTACTTC,CATSRPTRDSDYEQYF
TRBV12-3/TRBV12-4,TRBJ2-3,TRBD2,.,TGTGCCAGCAGTTTAAGGTCTAGCGGGAGTACAGATACGCAGTATTTT,CASSLRSSGSTDTQYF
TRBV4-1,TRBJ1-1,.,few,TGCGCCAGCAGCCAAGAAAGCGGGGAAAGCTGGAACACTGAAGCTTTCTTT,CASSQESGESWNTEAFF
TRBV12-3/TRBV12-4,TRBJ2-3,.,.,TGTGCCAGCAGTTTACCGAGAAGCACAGATACGCAGTATTTT,CASSLPRSTDTQYF
TRBV27,TRBJ1-5,TRBD1,.,TGTGCCAGCAGTTTACGTGGACAGGGTGATCAGCCCCAGCATTTT,CASSLRGQGDQPQHF
TRBV20-1,TRBJ2-1,TRBD2,few,TGCAGTGCCCCCGGGGGACTAGCAGACTACAATGAGCAGTTCTTC,CSAPGGLADYNEQFF
TRBV12-3/TRBV12-4,TRBJ2-3,.,many,TGTGCCAGCAGTTTAAAGTGGACAGATACGCAGTATTTT,CASSLKWTDTQYF
TRBV6-1,TRBJ2-7,.,.,TGTGCCAGCAGGTTTGGGACTGCCGAGCAGTACTTC,CASRFGTAEQYF
TRBV28,TRBJ2-2,.,many,TGTGCCAGCAGCCCCTTTTCCGGGACCGCAGCAGGGGAGCTGTTTTTT,CASSPFSGTAAGELFF